This TCR beta chain came from a study of shared clonotypes between healthy human individuals. Per the study methods: Filtering differed, since immunoSEQ gave only junction sequences and no quality scores. Data came from immunoSEQ multiplex PCR; TCRdb stores just in-frame clones and leaves some out. The V and J calls and clone size were taken over from that table, and D and trimming were inferred from the DNA. The table includes over a million clones, roughly 75% detected once. A split of CD4+ cells into CD45RA+ naive and CD45RA-negative memory subsets was performed. This CDR3 is 13 amino acids long. Trimming stripped 8 bases from V and 3 bases from J, with 14 bases between. CDR1 and CDR2 from the germline V gene are MDHEN and SYDVKM.

This receptor was obtained from a young man in good health. Sequencing input: memory CD4+ T cells sorted from blood. Regarding subset: CD45RA-negative fraction. This chain connects TRBV28 to TRBJ2-7, with D possibly being TRBD1 or TRBD2 (5 bases each). The CDR3 sequence: CASSGTSYYEQYF. The CDR3 coding sequence is TGTGCCAGCTCCGGGACCTCCTACTACGAGCAGTACTTC.